The present TCR beta chain was sequenced within a study of T-cell reconstitution after alpha-beta-depleted transplantation in children. TCRbeta library construction was performed incorporating unique molecular identifiers. TCRdb called the PCR reads again in MiXCR, with one record for every CDR3 protein. The sample yields approximately 500,000 distinct CDR3 sequences, over 9.5% seen once. General study findings and limits: T-cell numbers and diversity one year post-transplant derived largely from freshly generated T cells.

This clonotype was counted at least ten times. As yet, its antigen is unknown. This receptor was identified in a child under 10 years old with inherited bone marrow failure, due to receive a stem cell transplant. This material consisted of PBMCs, taken before TCRalphabeta/CD19-depleted stem cell transplant.

The CDR3 sequence: CASSLDYFPYEQYF. For the CDR3, the DNA is TGCGCCAGCAGCTTGGACTACTTTCCCTACGAGCAGTACTTC. The V call is TRBV5-1, the J call TRBJ2-7, with D unclear. This CDR3 spans 14 amino acids. The V gene's germline CDR1 is SGHRS and CDR2 YFSETQ. Trimming took off 0 bases at V and 2 bases at J, with 9 bases between the two ends.